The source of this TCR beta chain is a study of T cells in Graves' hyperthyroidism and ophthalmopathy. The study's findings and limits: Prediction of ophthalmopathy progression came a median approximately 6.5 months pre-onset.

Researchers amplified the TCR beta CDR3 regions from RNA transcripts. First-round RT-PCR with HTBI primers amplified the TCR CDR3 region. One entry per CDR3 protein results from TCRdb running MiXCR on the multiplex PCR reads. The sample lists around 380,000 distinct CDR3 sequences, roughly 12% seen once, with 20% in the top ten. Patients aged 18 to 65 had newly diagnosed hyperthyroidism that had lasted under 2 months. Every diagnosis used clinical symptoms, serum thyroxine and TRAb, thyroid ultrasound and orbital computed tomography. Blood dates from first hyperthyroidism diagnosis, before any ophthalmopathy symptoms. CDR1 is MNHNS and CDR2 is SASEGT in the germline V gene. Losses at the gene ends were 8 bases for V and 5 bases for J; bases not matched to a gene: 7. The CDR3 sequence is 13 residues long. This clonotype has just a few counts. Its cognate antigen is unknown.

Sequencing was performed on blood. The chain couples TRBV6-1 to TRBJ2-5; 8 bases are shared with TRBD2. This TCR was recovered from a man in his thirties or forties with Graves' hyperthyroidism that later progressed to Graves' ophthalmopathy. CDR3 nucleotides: TGTGCCAGCGGTAGGACTAGCTATGAGACCCAGTACTTC. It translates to CASGRTSYETQYF.